Presented here are 19 T cell receptor beta chains from one specimen sequenced in a study of regulatory dendritic cells for organ transplantation. Antigens of these TCRs are unknown. Sorted T cells were CFSE-labeled and cultured 4 to 5 days with allogeneic regulatory or mature dendritic cells at 1:10. This table comes from immunoSEQ multiplex PCR, and its TCRdb copy is limited to in-frame clones, with some not included. The sample holds more than 10,000 clones; approximately 56% are singletons and the top ten take 0.9% to 1.5%. Sequencing was carried out using naive CD8+ T cells from blood cultured with dendritic cells. The subset is: CD45RA+ naive T cells. These receptors all come from a human donor in good health.

The rearrangement links TRBV5-1 to TRBJ2-7; D may be TRBD2 (6 bases). V lost 4 bases, J lost 6 bases, and 11 bases lay in between. Germline CDR1 and CDR2: SGHRS and YFSETQ. CDR3 size: 12 residues. The CDR3 DNA reads as TGCGCCAGCAGCCCCGGAGGGGCCGAGCAGTACTTC. Translation gives CASSPGGAEQYF.

This clone qualifies as medium-sized. V usage is TRBV7-6 and J usage is TRBJ2-5; TRBD1 might be the D (6 bases). Germline V CDR1 and CDR2: SGHVS, FNYEAQ. V shed 4 bases and J shed 5 bases, with 11 bases lying between them. The CDR3 spans 13 residues. The chain's CDR3 is CASSYRATETQYF. The CDR3 DNA reads as TGTGCCAGCAGCTACAGGGCTACGGAGACCCAGTACTTC. The full variable domain, with the rest looked up from reference TRBV7-6 and TRBJ2-5, is GAGVSQSPRYKVTKRGQDVALRCDPISGHVSLYWYRQALGQGPEFLTYFNYEAQQDKSGLPNDRFSAERPEGSISTLTIQRTEQRDSAMYRCASSYRATETQYFGPGTRLLVL.

V is TRBV5-1 and J is TRBJ1-6, with 9 bases that match TRBD1. This CDR3 region has 12 residues. The junction had 0 bases not matched to a gene; V was cut back by 7 bases and J by 7 bases. Germline V lookup: CDR1 SGHRS, CDR2 YFSETQ. CDR3 loop: CASGQGNSPLHF. The CDR3 DNA follows: TGCGCCAGCGGACAGGGGAATTCACCCCTCCACTTT.

V and J are TRBV7-9 and TRBJ1-4; 9 bases are a match to TRBD1. CDR3 length: 18 amino acids. The V gene's germline CDR1 is SEHNR and CDR2 FQNEAQ (reference sequence). V shed 5 bases and J 0 bases; nucleotides not matched to a gene: 10. The CDR3 bases are TGTGCCAGCAGCGGTATGGGACAGGGCCTTACAACTAATGAAAAACTGTTTTTT. Protein sequence: CASSGMGQGLTTNEKLFF. Full variable domain (missing parts from reference TRBV7-9 and TRBJ1-4): DTGVSQNPRHKITKRGQNVTFRCDPISEHNRLYWYRQTLGQGPEFLTYFQNEAQLEKSRLLSDRFSAERPKGSFSTLEIQRTEQGDSAMYLCASSGMGQGLTTNEKLFFGSGTQLSVL.

The chain is built from TRBV19 and TRBJ2-7; D may be TRBD1 (5 bases). The germline V and J ends were trimmed by 5 bases and 5 bases, with 10 bases remaining between them. Germline lookup yields CDR1 LNHDA and CDR2 SQIVND (reference sequence). The CDR3 consists of 12 residues. CDR3 amino acids: CASSPQGDEQYF. Written as DNA, the CDR3 is TGTGCCAGTAGTCCCCAGGGCGACGAGCAGTACTTC.

The rearrangement uses TRBV10-1 and TRBJ2-1, with 8 bases fitting TRBD1. From germline, CDR1 is WNHNN and CDR2 SYGVQD (reference sequence). The CDR3 extends over 14 amino acids. J gave up 8 bases and V 8 bases, and 11 bases lay outside the gene matches. CDR3 protein: CASASDREVDEQFF. The CDR3 region has the DNA TGCGCCAGCGCATCGGACAGGGAGGTCGATGAGCAGTTCTTC.

V and J are TRBV9 and TRBJ2-5; maybe TRBD1 (5 bases). The better agreement between TRBJ2-7 and the DNA end casts doubt on the J call. This CDR3 has 14 amino acids. Germline lookup yields CDR1 SGDLS and CDR2 YYNGEE. CDR3 DNA sequence: TGTGCCAGCAGCGTAGCACAGGCCAACTACGAGCAGTACTTC. This codes for CASSVAQANYEQYF.

This clone was seen a single time. This chain joins TRBV25-1 and TRBJ1-2; TRBD1 matches at 8 bases. After removal of 7 bases from V and 3 bases from J, the junction contained 7 bases not matched to a gene. The CDR3 contains 14 residues. Per germline, CDR1 MGHDK and CDR2 SYGVNS. In DNA form, the CDR3 reads TGTGCCAGCACCCCAGGGGGCATATACTATGGCTACACCTTC. Protein: CASTPGGIYYGYTF.

The chain couples TRBV10-3 to TRBJ2-7; 11 positions match TRBD1. Per germline, CDR1 ENHRY and CDR2 SYGVKD. J was trimmed by 6 bases and V by 6 bases; bases with no gene match: 4. CDR3 length equals 13 residues. The CDR3 is CAISPGTGGEQYF. The CDR3 DNA reads TGTGCCATCAGCCCCGGGACAGGGGGCGAGCAGTACTTC.

The chain combines TRBV4-1 with TRBJ2-2; perhaps TRBD2 as D (5 bases). The CDR3 extends over 14 amino acids. Trimming removed 3 bases at V and 2 bases at J, with 7 bases between. Germline loops: CDR1 MGHRA, CDR2 YSYEKL. The CDR3: CASSQRLNTGELFF. CDR3 nucleotide sequence: TGCGCCAGCAGCCAGAGACTAAACACCGGGGAGCTGTTTTTT.

This chain connects TRBV4-3 to TRBJ2-1; 10 positions match TRBD2. Germline trimming cut 4 bases from V and 0 bases from J; bases unmatched to any gene: 15. From germline, CDR1 is LGHNA and CDR2 YSLEER. This CDR3 spans 20 amino acids. CDR3 in amino acids: CASSPYVLAGADPSYNEQFF. The CDR3 DNA reads TGCGCCAGCAGCCCTTACGTCCTAGCGGGGGCCGATCCCTCCTACAATGAGCAGTTCTTC.

The gene calls are TRBV2 and TRBJ2-2; TRBD1 is a possible D gene (6 bases). V lost 8 bases, J lost 4 bases, and 11 bases lay in between. Germline CDR1 SNHLY, CDR2 FYNNEI. This CDR3 contains 13 residues. CDR3 sequence (DNA): TGTGCCAGCGTCCAGGGGAGCACCGGGGAGCTGTTTTTT. It is translated as CASVQGSTGELFF.

The chain links TRBV6-5 to TRBJ1-1; D is perhaps TRBD1 (5 bases). The germline V gene has CDR1 MNHEY and CDR2 SVGAGI. There are 12 residues in the CDR3. V was pared by 6 bases and J by 4 bases, with 9 bases between. The CDR3 loop reads CASSWGGTEAFF. The CDR3 DNA reads TGTGCCAGCAGCTGGGGCGGCACTGAAGCTTTCTTT.

Worth noting for this clone: This CDR3 is also generated by other DNA sequences in the sample. The chain is built from TRBV13 and TRBJ2-7, with TRBD1 matching over 10 bases. J was trimmed by 3 bases and V by 4 bases; bases with no gene match: 3. The CDR3 loop spans 14 amino acids. Germline V gene sequence: CDR1 PRHDT, CDR2 FYEKMQ (reference sequence). CDR3 in DNA: TGTGCCAGCAGCTCCCGGGACAGGGGCTACGAGCAGTACTTC. Its protein product is CASSSRDRGYEQYF. Full variable domain (rest looked up from reference TRBV13 and TRBJ2-7): AAGVIQSPRHLIKEKRETATLKCYPIPRHDTVYWYQQGPGQDPQFLISFYEKMQSDKGSIPDRFSAQQFSDYHSELNMSSLELGDSALYFCASSSRDRGYEQYFGPGTRLTVT.

This clone appeared a single time. The chain recombines TRBV7-9 with TRBJ2-4; 8 bases map to TRBD1. Germline V gene lookup returns CDR1 SEHNR and CDR2 FQNEAQ (reference sequence). CDR3 length: 16 residues. V shed 5 bases, J shed 1 base, and the junction held 7 bases outside the gene matches. The CDR3 coding sequence is TGTGCCAGCAGCCCAGGACAGGGTCGGGCCAAAAACATTCAGTACTTC. Its translation is CASSPGQGRAKNIQYF.

This clone was found a few times. The chain links TRBV10-1 to TRBJ2-2, with D possibly matching TRBD2 (5 bases). The germline V and J ends were trimmed by 6 bases and 6 bases, with 8 bases remaining between them. The CDR3 length is 12 residues. Looked up from germline, CDR1 is WNHNN and CDR2 is SYGVQD (reference sequence). CDR3 region: CASRRVPGELFF. CDR3 coding DNA: TGCGCCAGCAGGAGGGTACCCGGGGAGCTGTTTTTT.

The chain has TRBV27 and TRBJ2-3; TRBD2 agrees at 9 bases. This CDR3 is 19 amino acids long. V was pared by 8 bases and J by 0 bases, with 18 bases of the junction left unmatched. Germline V lookup: CDR1 MNHEY, CDR2 SMNVEV (reference sequence). The CDR3 DNA follows: TGTGCCAGCTCGCTAAGGCGGGGGGGCCTTAGGAGGAGCACAGATACGCAGTATTTT. It specifies CASSLRRGGLRRSTDTQYF.

This clone was seen a few times. The J gene is TRBJ2-2, the V gene TRBV7-9, with 8 bases that match TRBD1. CDR1 and CDR2 from the germline V gene are SEHNR and FQNEAQ (reference sequence). The CDR3 is 15 residues long. The V segment lost 6 bases and the J segment 4 bases; nucleotides outside the gene matches: 7. The CDR3 here is CASRPTGGRTGELFF. The CDR3 region has the DNA TGTGCCAGCAGGCCTACAGGGGGTCGCACCGGGGAGCTGTTTTTT.

The V and J genes are TRBV9 and TRBJ2-7, with 11 nucleotides matching TRBD1. CDR1 SGDLS and CDR2 YYNGEE come from the germline V gene. CDR3 length: 16 amino acids. With V trimmed by 4 bases and J by 5 bases, 11 bases remained unmatched. The CDR3 DNA is TGTGCCAGCAGCCCTTCCGGGACAGGGGGGAGGCACGAGCAGTACTTC. It yields the protein CASSPSGTGGRHEQYF.